This entry lists 8 T cell receptor beta chains sequenced from one sample in a study of shared clonotypes between healthy human individuals. Sequencing used immunoSEQ multiplex PCR; TCRdb keeps in-frame clones, though not all of them. The data show just over 2,000,000 clones, with approximately 95% seen just once and more than 0.1% held by the top ten. The sample was naive CD4+ T cells sorted from blood. Subset reported: CD45RA+ positively selected. These receptors were collected from a man between 18 and 29 years old in good health.

This chain uses TRBV7-9 with TRBJ1-4; possibly TRBD1 for D (5 bases). The CDR3 length is 14 residues. The ends were cut back, 2 bases at V and 4 bases at J, with 8 bases in the middle. Germline lookup yields CDR1 SEHNR and CDR2 FQNEAQ (reference sequence). Here the CDR3 DNA reads TGTGCCAGCAGCTTACAGGGACTTAATGAAAAACTGTTTTTT. Translated, it gives CASSLQGLNEKLFF.

The chain recombines TRBV2 with TRBJ1-2; a possible D gene is TRBD1 (5 bases). Germline V CDR1 and CDR2: SNHLY, FYNNEI. V was clipped by 7 bases and J by 2 bases, with 11 bases between them. CDR3 length: 13 amino acids. The CDR3 loop is CASNPGANYGYTF. The CDR3 DNA sequence: TGTGCCAGCAATCCCGGGGCCAACTATGGCTACACCTTC. Using reference TRBV2 and TRBJ1-2 for the parts outside the CDR3, the full variable domain is EPEVTQTPSHQVTQMGQEVILRCVPISNHLYFYWYRQILGQKVEFLVSFYNNEISEKSEIFDDQFSVERPDGSNFTLKIRSTKLEDSAMYFCASNPGANYGYTFGSGTRLTVV.

The V call is TRBV7-9, the J call TRBJ1-2; no clear D gene. The CDR3 sequence is 12 residues long. Between the trimmed V and J ends, which lost 8 bases and 8 bases, there was a span of 15 bases. The germline gives CDR1 SEHNR, CDR2 FQNEAQ (reference sequence). Written as DNA, the CDR3 is TGTGCCAGCCCCTTAGGAGTCGGGGGCTACACCTTC. Protein product: CASPLGVGGYTF.

The chain combines TRBV11-2 with TRBJ1-1; possibly TRBD1 for D (5 bases). Germline V gives CDR1 SGHAT, CDR2 FQNNGV. V gave up 0 bases and J gave up 5 bases, with 10 bases separating them. This CDR3 spans 14 amino acids. The DNA for the CDR3 is TGTGCCAGCAGCTTAGACAGGGCGGGGACTGAAGCTTTCTTT. Its translation: CASSLDRAGTEAFF.

V is TRBV7-2 and J is TRBJ2-5, with 9 positions matching TRBD2. The junction had 9 bases not matched to a gene; V was cut back by 5 bases and J by 5 bases. Germline V gene data show CDR1 as SGHTA and CDR2 as FQGNSA. The CDR3 sequence is 15 residues long. The CDR3 region is CASSPSGRSGETQYF. CDR3 coding DNA: TGTGCCAGCAGCCCCAGCGGGAGGTCGGGCGAGACCCAGTACTTC.

The chain carries TRBV7-2 and TRBJ2-7; 7 bases match TRBD1. Germline-derived CDR1 and CDR2 are SGHTA and FQGNSA. The V and J ends lost 5 bases and 3 bases, in that order; junction bases with no gene match: 10. This CDR3 is 15 amino acids long. CDR3 coding DNA: TGTGCCAGCAGCCGAGACAGGGTTTCGTTCTACGAGCAGTACTTC. It is translated as CASSRDRVSFYEQYF.

To note about this clone: The sample carries other DNA sequences with the same CDR3. The rearrangement joins TRBV6-6 to TRBJ1-5; D unclear. Germline loops: CDR1 MNHNY, CDR2 SVGAGI (reference sequence). V lost 8 bases, J lost 2 bases, and 7 bases lay in between. This CDR3 has 12 amino acids. The CDR3: CASSTGNQPQHF. CDR3 DNA: TGTGCCAGCTCCACAGGCAATCAGCCCCAGCATTTT.

V gene TRBV7-6 combines with J gene TRBJ2-5, with a weak D call TRBD1 (5 bases). CDR3 length: 14 residues. Germline V gives CDR1 SGHVS, CDR2 FNYEAQ. With 1 base removed from V and 4 bases from J, the gap between germline ends came to 10 bases. The CDR3 nucleotides read TGTGCCAGCAGCTTAGATAGTGGGGCAGAGACCCAGTACTTC. It encodes CASSLDSGAETQYF.